The rows below give T cell receptor beta chains drawn from one sample of a study of blood T cell repertoires in COVID-19. Sequenced by immunoSEQ multiplex PCR; TCRdb stores in-frame clones only, minus some. The repertoire holds more than 130,000 clones, with around nine tenths as singletons. The sequenced material came from peripheral blood. All receptors derive from a man in his forties or fifties with active or convalescent COVID-19. The CDR3 runs from the conserved cysteine through the conserved F or W. A D gene is named only where the DNA matches it firmly. Clone size is not always given. Where it is, it says once, few, many or a class for expanded clones.

. TRBJ2-1 . TRBV7-2 TGTGCCAGCAGCTTAGTAAAGCTCTACAATGAGCAGTTCTTC CASSLVKLYNEQFF
. TRBJ2-7 . TRBV27 TGTGCCAGCAGTTTAAAATACTCCTACGAGCAGTACTTC CASSLKYSYEQYF
. TRBJ2-3 . TRBV19 TGTGCCAGTAGTATTGTGGCCTTTCGCACAGATACGCAGTATTTT CASSIVAFRTDTQYF
TRBD1 TRBJ2-7 once TRBV5-1 TGCGCCAGCAGCATCGGGACAGGGGGCCGCTCCTACGAGCAGTACTTC CASSIGTGGRSYEQYF
. TRBJ2-5 . TRBV6-1 TGTGCCAGCAGTGAAGGAAACGGCCAAGAGACCCAGTACTTC CASSEGNGQETQYF
. TRBJ1-6 . TRBV3-1/TRBV3-2 TGTGCCAGCAGCCAGGTCCTCTGGGGGCCCGGATCACCCCTCCACTTT CASSQVLWGPGSPLHF
TRBD1 TRBJ2-7 . TRBV7-9 TGTGCCAGCAGCTCCGGGACAGGGAATCGCCCATACGAGCAGTACTTC CASSSGTGNRPYEQYF
TRBD1 TRBJ2-3 . TRBV5-8 TGTGCCAGTCGAACCTTGGTGACAGGGTCTACGCAGTATTTT CASRTLVTGSTQYF
. TRBJ2-1 . TRBV6-5 TGTGCCAGCCCTGCAGGTCTATTTAATTTCTTC CASPAGLFNFF
. TRBJ2-7 . TRBV5-1 TGCGCCAGCAGATCGACAGGGAGGTACGAGCAGTACTTC CASRSTGRYEQYF
. TRBJ2-1 . TRBV25-1 TGTGCCAGCAGTCGAGGGTACAATGAGCAGTTCTTC CASSRGYNEQFF
TRBD2 TRBJ2-3 . TRBV7-2 TGTGCCAGCAGCTTACGGACTAGCGGGATCAGCACAGATACGCAGTATTTT CASSLRTSGISTDTQYF
. TRBJ1-6 . TRBV27 TGTGCCAGCAGTCCACGGACATCACCTGGGACATATAATTCACCCCTCCACTTT CASSPRTSPGTYNSPLHF
TRBD2 TRBJ2-2 . TRBV5-4 TGTGCCAGCAGCACCGATCCTAGCGGGAGCTTCGGCACCGGGGAGCTGTTTTTT CASSTDPSGSFGTGELFF
. TRBJ1-5 . TRBV30 TGTGCCTGGGCCATGACGGGGAGTCGAAATCAGCCCCAGCATTTT CAWAMTGSRNQPQHF
. TRBJ2-5 . TRBV2 TGTGCCAGCACCTTGAAGCGTGCGCAGGGGGAGACCCAGTACTTC CASTLKRAQGETQYF
. TRBJ1-1 . TRBV28 TGTGCCAGCAGTCTTCAGGGCTTGAACACTGAAGCTTTCTTT CASSLQGLNTEAFF
TRBD1 TRBJ2-7 many TRBV3-1/TRBV3-2 TGTGCCAGCAGCCAAGATCTGGGACAGGTAGAAGGATACGAGCAGTACTTC CASSQDLGQVEGYEQYF
. TRBJ2-7 . TRBV6-5 TGTGCCAGCAGTTACGGGGCCTTCTACGAGCAGTACTTC CASSYGAFYEQYF
. TRBJ2-7 few TRBV28 TGTGCCAGCAGTTTCCACGGACAGAATAGCTACGAGCAGTACTTC CASSFHGQNSYEQYF
TRBD1 TRBJ1-2 . TRBV27 TGTGCCAGCAGCACTCGACAGGGGTTGTATTATGGCTACACCTTC CASSTRQGLYYGYTF
TRBD2 TRBJ2-5 . TRBV4-1 TGCGCCAGCAGCCGTGGGGGTAGCGGGAGGACTGAGACCCAGTACTTC CASSRGGSGRTETQYF
TRBD1 TRBJ1-1 . TRBV28 TGTGCCAGCAGTTTAGACGGACAGGGTCAGAACACTGAAGCTTTCTTT CASSLDGQGQNTEAFF
TRBD2 TRBJ2-7 once TRBV9 TGTGCCAGCAGCCCCAGACTAGCTCCTTTCGGGCAGTACTTC CASSPRLAPFGQYF
. TRBJ2-3 . TRBV4-2 TGTGCCAGCAGTCCCATCGGTGACTGGATAGATACGCAGTATTTT CASSPIGDWIDTQYF
. TRBJ2-5 . TRBV6-5 TGTGCCAGCAGTTACTCCGGAGACCAGACCCAGTACTTC CASSYSGDQTQYF
TRBD2 TRBJ2-1 . TRBV7-3 TGTGCCAGCAGCTTCGGCGGGAGCTCCTACAATGAGCAGTTCTTC CASSFGGSSYNEQFF
. TRBJ1-1 . TRBV24-1 TGTGCCACCAGTGAGGGCAGGGCCGGCACTGAAGCTTTCTTT CATSEGRAGTEAFF
. TRBJ1-5 . TRBV5-6 TGTGCCAGCAGCTTACAGGGAGTAGGTCAGCCCCAGCATTTT CASSLQGVGQPQHF